This is a list of T cell receptor beta chains from one sample in a study of T cell repertoires in cytomegalovirus infection. TCRdb re-called the reads through MiXCR, storing one row per CDR3 protein. The table includes more than 150,000 distinct CDR3 sequences, 28% detected once. Material: PBMCs. These receptors originate from a human donor in good health (CMV status not recorded). Some clones in this sample may be carry-over from other donors' samples. Both conserved end residues are part of each CDR3. The D gene is left open where the match is weak. Clone sizes are given selectively: once, few, many, or a class where the clone is expanded.

cdr3_aa	cdr3_nt	d_call	clone_size	v_call	j_call
CASSPLAENYNEQFF	TGTGCCAGCAGCCCGCTAGCGGAAAACTACAATGAGCAGTTCTTC	TRBD2	few	TRBV6-2/TRBV6-3	TRBJ2-1
CASSPGQDSNQPQHF	TGTGCCAGCAGCCCAGGACAGGATAGCAATCAGCCCCAGCATTTT	TRBD1	NA	TRBV5-5	TRBJ1-5
CASSQDLGSPYGYTF	TGTGCCAGCAGCCAAGATCTTGGCAGTCCCTATGGCTACACCTTC	NA	few	TRBV14	TRBJ1-2
CASSQEGGLGNTIYF	TGCGCCAGCAGCCAAGAAGGAGGGCTCGGAAACACCATATATTTT	NA	once	TRBV4-3	TRBJ1-3
CASSRGGHTDTQYF	TGTGCCAGCAGCCGCGGGGGGCACACAGATACGCAGTATTTT	TRBD2	NA	TRBV7-2	TRBJ2-3
CASSIGGARGTEAFF	TGTGCCAGCAGCATAGGGGGGGCAAGGGGAACTGAAGCTTTCTTT	NA	NA	TRBV7-9	TRBJ1-1
CASSLGRMNTEAFF	TGTGCCAGCAGCCTTGGACGGATGAACACTGAAGCTTTCTTT	NA	many	TRBV7-3	TRBJ1-1
CASSPDRIGGADTQYF	TGTGCCAGCAGCCCCGATAGGATCGGTGGGGCAGATACGCAGTATTTT	NA	many	TRBV7-8	TRBJ2-3
CASSITGTPSVDTGELFF	TGCGCCAGCAGCATAACCGGGACACCTTCTGTCGACACCGGGGAGCTGTTTTTT	NA	NA	TRBV5-1	TRBJ2-2
CASSAGQGRATNEKLFF	TGTGCCAGCAGCGCTGGACAGGGGAGGGCCACTAATGAAAAACTGTTTTTT	TRBD1	many	TRBV7-8	TRBJ1-4
CASSHGLGTKNIQYF	TGTGCCAGCAGCCACGGGCTAGGGACCAAAAACATTCAGTACTTC	NA	many	TRBV7-3	TRBJ2-4
CASSYGGRRDTQYF	TGTGCCAGCAGTTATGGGGGGAGGCGTGATACGCAGTATTTT	NA	NA	TRBV12-3/TRBV12-4	TRBJ2-3
CASSPTRDRGITEAFF	TGTGCCAGCAGCCCGACCCGGGACAGGGGTATAACTGAAGCTTTCTTT	TRBD1	few	TRBV6-6	TRBJ1-1
CASGETRRNQPQHF	TGTGCCAGCGGGGAGACAAGACGAAATCAGCCCCAGCATTTT	NA	many	TRBV7-8	TRBJ1-5
CASSMGLAGGPNEHFF	TGTGCCAGTAGTATGGGACTAGCGGGGGGGCCTAATGAGCATTTCTTC	TRBD2	NA	TRBV19	TRBJ2-1
CASSLGIPTGTANEKLFF	TGTGCCAGCAGCTTAGGGATTCCGACAGGGACGGCTAATGAAAAACTGTTTTTT	TRBD1	many	TRBV7-6	TRBJ1-4
CASSSPGIGAGYTF	TGTGCCAGCAGCTCCCCGGGGATCGGGGCCGGCTACACCTTC	NA	few	TRBV11-2	TRBJ1-2
CATSRAGEDEQYF	TGTGCCACCAGCAGAGCGGGGGAGGACGAGCAGTACTTC	NA	few	TRBV15	TRBJ2-7
CASSQTPSVGTGGYGYTF	TGTGCCAGCAGCCAAACACCTTCGGTGGGGACGGGCGGCTATGGCTACACCTTC	NA	NA	TRBV3-1	TRBJ1-2
CASSSRTSGRFPDTQYF	TGTGCCAGCAGTTCTCGGACTAGCGGGCGGTTCCCAGATACGCAGTATTTT	TRBD2	few	TRBV6-2/TRBV6-3	TRBJ2-3
CASSLSATIYF	TGTGCCAGCAGCTTATCGGCCACCATATATTTT	NA	few	TRBV11-2	TRBJ1-3
CSARVRQRDQPQHF	TGCAGTGCTAGAGTTCGGCAGAGAGATCAGCCCCAGCATTTT	NA	NA	TRBV20-1	TRBJ1-5
CASSQGRGQGEAFF	TGCGCCAGCAGCCAAGGTCGGGGGCAAGGTGAAGCTTTCTTT	NA	NA	TRBV4-3	TRBJ1-1
CASGTTGGTQYF	TGTGCCAGCGGCACTACCGGAGGGACCCAGTACTTC	NA	few	TRBV7-2	TRBJ2-5
CASRITRDTYEQYF	TGTGCCAGCAGGATCACCCGGGACACCTACGAGCAGTACTTC	NA	NA	TRBV7-2	TRBJ2-7
CASSPTRGVEAFF	TGTGCCAGCAGCCCTACTAGAGGGGTTGAAGCTTTCTTT	NA	NA	TRBV27	TRBJ1-1
CASSLVAEETQYF	TGTGCCAGCAGCTTAGTAGCGGAAGAGACCCAGTACTTC	NA	few	TRBV7-6	TRBJ2-5
CSAAGPLADNEQFF	TGCAGTGCTGCCGGACCCCTCGCGGACAATGAGCAGTTCTTC	NA	few	TRBV20-1	TRBJ2-1
CASSPENNEQFF	TGTGCCAGCAGCCCAGAAAACAATGAGCAGTTCTTC	NA	many	TRBV5-6	TRBJ2-1
CASSPRLAGDTDTQYF	TGTGCCAGCAGTCCCCGACTAGCGGGGGACACAGATACGCAGTATTTT	TRBD2	NA	TRBV7-9	TRBJ2-3
CASRLGRSRGEAFF	TGTGCCAGCAGGCTAGGGCGGAGCAGGGGTGAAGCTTTCTTT	NA	NA	TRBV11-2	TRBJ1-1
CASSLAIDTQYF	TGTGCCAGCAGCTTAGCGATAGATACGCAGTATTTT	NA	NA	TRBV7-2	TRBJ2-3
CASSLTTSGANVLTF	TGTGCCAGCAGCTTAACGACATCTGGGGCCAACGTCCTGACTTTC	NA	few	TRBV7-9	TRBJ2-6
CASVPAERGVGNEQFF	TGTGCCAGCGTCCCAGCAGAGCGGGGGGTGGGGAATGAGCAGTTCTTC	TRBD2	NA	TRBV6-1	TRBJ2-1
CASSSLARSGIGQPQHF	TGTGCCAGCAGCTCCCTGGCCCGGAGTGGGATAGGTCAGCCCCAGCATTTT	NA	many	TRBV7-8	TRBJ1-5
CAISDNDRGGTEAFF	TGTGCCATCAGTGATAACGACAGGGGGGGTACTGAAGCTTTCTTT	TRBD1	NA	TRBV10-3	TRBJ1-1
CASSSRTSGGYEQYF	TGTGCCAGCAGTTCGCGGACTAGCGGGGGTTACGAGCAGTACTTC	TRBD2	few	TRBV27	TRBJ2-7
CASSGDTGVMNTEAFF	TGTGCCAGCAGTGGGGATACAGGGGTGATGAACACTGAAGCTTTCTTT	TRBD1	NA	TRBV25-1	TRBJ1-1
CASSDWTRPSVYF	TGTGCCAGCAGTGACTGGACACGTCCATCCGTGTACTTC	NA	many	TRBV25-1	TRBJ2-7
CASSLKGLETQYF	TGTGCCAGCAGCCTCAAGGGCTTAGAGACCCAGTACTTC	NA	few	TRBV5-4	TRBJ2-5
CASSPPGGSRSQPQHF	TGTGCCAGCAGCCCCCCGGGGGGGAGTCGGAGTCAGCCCCAGCATTTT	NA	few	TRBV7-2	TRBJ1-5
CAAGLEATGELFF	TGTGCCGCGGGGCTCGAGGCCACCGGGGAGCTGTTTTTT	NA	many	TRBV6-5	TRBJ2-2
CASSLSNSGNTIYF	TGTGCCAGCAGCTTATCCAACTCTGGAAACACCATATATTTT	NA	NA	TRBV7-6	TRBJ1-3
CATSRAGTLSSGANVLTF	TGTGCCACCAGCAGAGCCGGGACCCTCAGCTCTGGGGCCAACGTCCTGACTTTC	NA	NA	TRBV15	TRBJ2-6
CASSQERPSGTDTQYF	TGCGCCAGCAGCCAAGAAAGGCCTAGCGGGACAGATACGCAGTATTTT	TRBD2	few	TRBV4-1	TRBJ2-3
CASSQEPPGATNEKLFF	TGCGCCAGCAGCCAAGAACCGCCGGGGGCAACTAATGAAAAACTGTTTTTT	NA	NA	TRBV4-1	TRBJ1-4
CSSRQDTDTQYF	TGCAGTTCCCGACAAGACACAGATACGCAGTATTTT	NA	NA	TRBV29-1	TRBJ2-3
CASSLGQFSGNTIYF	TGTGCCAGCAGCCTCGGACAGTTCTCTGGAAACACCATATATTTT	NA	many	TRBV7-2	TRBJ1-3
CASSPGVGQYF	TGTGCCAGCAGCCCAGGGGTCGGGCAGTACTTC	NA	NA	TRBV11-2	TRBJ2-7
CASSLTWDRRHTQYF	TGTGCTAGCAGCTTAACCTGGGACAGGCGCCATACGCAGTATTTT	TRBD1	few	TRBV7-7	TRBJ2-3
CASSPGTAENQPQHF	TGTGCCAGCTCACCAGGGACAGCTGAAAATCAGCCCCAGCATTTT	TRBD1	NA	TRBV18	TRBJ1-5
CATSARGGARNTEAFF	TGTGCCACCAGCGCCCGGGGGGGGGCACGGAACACTGAAGCTTTCTTT	NA	NA	TRBV15	TRBJ1-1
CASTLTEVSYKQYF	TGTGCCAGCACTTTGACAGAAGTCTCCTACAAGCAGTACTTC	NA	once	TRBV2	TRBJ2-7
CSALPGQKETQYF	TGCAGTGCTCTTCCAGGACAGAAAGAGACCCAGTACTTC	NA	NA	TRBV20-1	TRBJ2-5
CASSLDGTGGNEQYF	TGTGCCAGCAGCCTAGATGGGACAGGGGGCAACGAGCAGTACTTC	TRBD1	NA	TRBV9	TRBJ2-7
CASRRTGEAKNIQYF	TGTGCCAGCAGGCGGACAGGCGAGGCCAAAAACATTCAGTACTTC	TRBD1	NA	TRBV6-2/TRBV6-3	TRBJ2-4
CASPTGRIVTDTQYF	TGTGCCAGCCCCACGGGTAGGATTGTCACAGATACGCAGTATTTT	NA	few	TRBV2	TRBJ2-3